The T cell receptor beta chain described here comes from a study of blood T cell repertoires in COVID-19. The wider study: The samples span acute and convalescent COVID-19 from the United States, Italy and Spain. T cells, B-cell-depleted T cells, or PBMCs provided the cDNA or gDNA that served as material.

In the study's own analysis: Estimation of nucleated cell counts relied on the amplification of reference gene primers. Assay used: immunoSEQ multiplex PCR; TCRdb lists only in-frame clones, some missing. V, J and clone size were drawn from that table, and D and trimming were deduced from the DNA. The sample holds 50,000 or so clones, approximately 90% seen once. The clonotype originates from a human donor in a cohort sampled during active COVID-19. Source material: peripheral blood.

CDR3 sequence reads: CASSLPVGDEQFF. The CDR3 region has the DNA TGTGCCAGCAGTTTACCGGTAGGGGATGAGCAGTTCTTC. This chain joins TRBV12-3 or TRBV12-4 and TRBJ2-1; a weak D match, TRBD1 (5 bases). The CDR3 length is 13 residues. Trimming stripped 2 bases from V and 8 bases from J, with 10 bases between.